These 6 T cell receptor beta chains were all obtained from the same sample, sequenced in a study of blood T cell repertoires in COVID-19. Repertoires were generated with immunoSEQ multiplex PCR, while TCRdb's copy carries only in-frame clones and drops some. The sample gives about 160,000 clones, approximately 80% of which show up once; roughly 13% is in the top ten. The source material was peripheral blood. These receptors came from a man between 65 and 85 years old who had recovered from COVID-19.

The chain couples TRBV28 to TRBJ1-2, with 8 bases matching TRBD1. Trimming took 4 bases from V and 5 from J; bases not matched to a gene: 12. The germline V gene has CDR1 MDHEN and CDR2 SYDVKM. This CDR3 region has 16 residues. CDR3 sequence (DNA): TGTGCCAGCAGTTCTCCTCCCGGGACAGGCGCTTATGGCTACACCTTC. As protein: CASSSPPGTGAYGYTF.

The chain couples TRBV7-9 to TRBJ1-2; 7 bases are a match to TRBD1. V lost 5 bases to trimming and J lost 2 bases; unmatched junction nucleotides: 5. Germline V gives CDR1 SEHNR, CDR2 FQNEAQ (reference sequence). This CDR3 is built from 14 residues. The DNA of the CDR3 is TGTGCCAGCAGCCCAGGGACAGACAACTATGGCTACACCTTC. This sequence encodes CASSPGTDNYGYTF.

The chain employs TRBV4-3 and TRBJ2-6, with a tentative D call TRBD2 (6 bases). Trimming removed 1 base at V and 0 bases at J, with 16 bases between. The V gene's germline CDR1 is LGHNA and CDR2 YSLEER. The CDR3 spans 19 residues. The CDR3 region has the DNA TGCGCCAGCAGCCAAGTTTACGGGACTGTTGACTCTGGGGCCAACGTCCTGACTTTC. It specifies CASSQVYGTVDSGANVLTF.

The rearrangement joins TRBV5-5 to TRBJ2-5; D is uncertain. The V end was cut by 2 bases, the J end by 2 bases, with 16 bases between. Germline CDR1 is SGHKS and CDR2 is YYEKEE (reference sequence). The length of the CDR3 is 16 residues. Written as DNA, the CDR3 is TGTGCCAGCAGCTTTTTCCCAGGTGCGAAACAAGAGACCCAGTACTTC. Amino acids: CASSFFPGAKQETQYF. The complete variable domain, with remaining parts taken from reference TRBV5-5 and TRBJ2-5, reads DAGVTQSPTHLIKTRGQQVTLRCSPISGHKSVSWYQQVLGQGPQFIFQYYEKEERGRGNFPDRFSARQFPNYSSELNVNALLLGDSALYLCASSFFPGAKQETQYFGPGTRLLVL.

The V and J genes are TRBV7-2 and TRBJ2-1, with 8 nucleotides matching TRBD1. The germline gives CDR1 SGHTA, CDR2 FQGNSA. The CDR3 spans 15 residues. Trimming removed 5 bases from V and 3 bases from J; junction bases left unmatched: 6. The CDR3 DNA reads as TGTGCCAGCAGCCCTCAGGGGGCGGACTACAATGAGCAGTTCTTC. This gives the protein CASSPQGADYNEQFF.

The J gene is TRBJ1-6, the V gene TRBV6-1; D perhaps matches TRBD1 (6 bases). Germline V gene lookup returns CDR1 MNHNS and CDR2 SASEGT. V shed 3 bases and J shed 7 bases, with 10 bases lying between them. The CDR3 contains 14 residues. The CDR3, as DNA: TGTGCCAGCAGTGACATACAGGGAAATTCACCCCTCCACTTT. This sequence encodes CASSDIQGNSPLHF.